The rows below give T cell receptor beta chains drawn from one sample of a study of T cell responses to AZD1222 COVID-19 vaccine. Data came from immunoSEQ multiplex PCR; TCRdb stores just in-frame clones and leaves some out. The table lists roughly 120,000 clones, over 75% of them singletons. Sequencing used peripheral blood, obtained on day 0 of AZD1222 vaccination. The receptors shown here come from an adult in good health. Each CDR3 is given with its conserved first and last residue. The D gene is left open where the match is weak. A row's size may be missing; if present it is once, few, many or a size class.

V gene	D gene	clone size	J gene	CDR3 DNA	CDR3 protein
TRBV6-2/TRBV6-3	TRBD2	once	TRBJ2-1	TGTGCCAGCAGCCCCGGGACTAGCGGGAGACCCTCCTACAATGAGCAGTTCTTC	CASSPGTSGRPSYNEQFF
TRBV7-2	.	.	TRBJ1-5	TGTGCCAGCAGCTTACAAGGGACCGCAAGTCAGCCCCAGCATTTT	CASSLQGTASQPQHF
TRBV2	.	few	TRBJ1-3	TGTGCCAGCAGTGTCCCCGGCCCTGGAAACACCATATATTTT	CASSVPGPGNTIYF
TRBV12-2	.	.	TRBJ1-1	TGTGCAAGTCGCTTAGTGGGCCGAATCACTGAAGCTTTCTTT	CASRLVGRITEAFF
TRBV18	.	.	TRBJ2-7	TGTGCCAGCTCACCGCCCTCGCAGGGTTCCAACTACGAGCAGTACTTC	CASSPPSQGSNYEQYF
TRBV30	.	.	TRBJ1-2	TGTGCCTGGAGTGTCCCTTCAGGGGACCGCTACACCTTC	CAWSVPSGDRYTF
TRBV6-5	.	.	TRBJ1-2	TGTGCCAGCAGCGAGACAGGCAGAGTCTATGGCTACACCTTC	CASSETGRVYGYTF
TRBV7-9	.	.	TRBJ2-1	TGTGCCAGCAGCCGGAGCTCCTACAATGAGCAGTTCTTC	CASSRSSYNEQFF
TRBV29-1	.	.	TRBJ2-7	TGCAGCGTTGAAGACACCTACGATTACGAGCAGTACTTC	CSVEDTYDYEQYF
TRBV27	.	.	TRBJ2-1	TGTGCCAGCAGTTTCGGGTCGGGATGGCTCTACAATGAGCAGTTCTTC	CASSFGSGWLYNEQFF
TRBV29-1	.	.	TRBJ1-1	TGCAGCGTCAGGGGAGAAGGGATGAACACTGAAGCTTTCTTT	CSVRGEGMNTEAFF
TRBV14	.	.	TRBJ2-5	TGTGCCAGCAGCCAAGATGGGGCCGAAGGGACCCAGTACTTC	CASSQDGAEGTQYF
TRBV14	TRBD1	.	TRBJ2-2	TGTGCCAGCAGCCCCGGGACAGCTTACACCGGGGAGCTGTTTTTT	CASSPGTAYTGELFF
TRBV11-3	.	few	TRBJ2-2	TGTGCCAGCAGCTTAGATATCGGCGGGGAGCTGTTTTTT	CASSLDIGGELFF
TRBV3-1/TRBV3-2	TRBD2	.	TRBJ2-1	TGTGCCAGCAGCCAAACGAGCGGGGGGGGAAGCTCCTACAATGAGCAGTTCTTC	CASSQTSGGGSSYNEQFF
TRBV11-3	.	.	TRBJ2-7	TGTGCCAGCAGCTCATCACAGGGATTGATACACGAGCAGTACTTC	CASSSSQGLIHEQYF
TRBV5-1	TRBD2	.	TRBJ2-3	TGCGCCAGCAGCTTGCTCGTAGCGGGGGCCCCCTCGCATACGCAGTATTTT	CASSLLVAGAPSHTQYF
TRBV6-5	.	.	TRBJ1-5	TGTGCCAGCAGTTCCCAGGCAACCGGCAATCAGCCCCAGCATTTT	CASSSQATGNQPQHF
TRBV7-8	.	.	TRBJ1-1	TGTGCCAGCAGCTTAGTCAGCTTGAACACTGAAGCTTTCTTT	CASSLVSLNTEAFF
TRBV2	.	.	TRBJ2-6	TGTGCCAGCAGTGAAGCGGAGGTGGGGGCCAACGTCCTGACTTTC	CASSEAEVGANVLTF
TRBV24-1	TRBD2	.	TRBJ2-1	TGTGCCACCAGTGATCCCGCGGGGGGCGGGCAGAGCTCCTACAATGAGCAGTTCTTC	CATSDPAGGGQSSYNEQFF
TRBV5-1	.	.	TRBJ1-6	TGCGCCAGCAGCCGACAGCCTGATAATTCACCCCTCCACTTT	CASSRQPDNSPLHF